Below, 4 T cell receptor beta chains from the same sample are listed, as sequenced in a study of T cell responses to AZD1222 COVID-19 vaccine. Libraries were prepared by immunoSEQ multiplex PCR; TCRdb keeps only in-frame clonotypes and omits some of them. Of approximately 110,000 clones in the sample, about nine tenths were seen once. The sequenced sample was peripheral blood, obtained on day 0 of AZD1222 vaccination. These TCRs come from an adult in good health.

V is TRBV19 and J is TRBJ1-2; TRBD1 is a possible D gene (5 bases). V gave up 1 base and J gave up 2 bases, with 8 bases separating them. The V gene's germline CDR1 is LNHDA and CDR2 SQIVND (reference sequence). The CDR3 length is 14 residues. CDR3 protein: CASSIGGKNYGYTF. In DNA form, the CDR3 reads TGTGCCAGTAGTATAGGGGGGAAAAACTATGGCTACACCTTC.

For the CDR3, the DNA is TGTGCCAGCAGCCACCAGGGGCTGCAGAACTATGGCTACACCTTC. Protein sequence: CASSHQGLQNYGYTF. The chain employs TRBV3-1 (or the pseudogene TRBV3-2) and TRBJ1-2; a weak D match, TRBD1 (6 bases). CDR1 LGHDT and CDR2 YNNKEL come from the germline V gene (reference sequence). With 3 bases removed from V and 2 bases from J, the gap between germline ends came to 13 bases. The CDR3 sequence is 15 residues long.

The chain joins TRBV10-3 to TRBJ2-6; D is ambiguous. Germline CDR1 and CDR2: ENHRY and SYGVKD. Trimming took off 8 bases at V and 1 base at J, with 3 bases between the two ends. CDR3 size: 12 residues. CDR3 bases: TGTGCCATCGGTTCTGGGGCCAACGTCCTGACTTTC. Amino acids: CAIGSGANVLTF.

This clone showed up just a few times. V is TRBV27 and J is TRBJ1-5; no definite D call. The CDR3 runs 15 residues. V was clipped by 1 base and J by 2 bases, with 9 bases between them. CDR1 and CDR2 from the germline V gene are MNHEY and SMNVEV (reference sequence). The chain's CDR3 is CASSLWAGGNQPQHF. The CDR3 DNA is TGTGCCAGCAGTTTATGGGCCGGGGGCAATCAGCCCCAGCATTTT.